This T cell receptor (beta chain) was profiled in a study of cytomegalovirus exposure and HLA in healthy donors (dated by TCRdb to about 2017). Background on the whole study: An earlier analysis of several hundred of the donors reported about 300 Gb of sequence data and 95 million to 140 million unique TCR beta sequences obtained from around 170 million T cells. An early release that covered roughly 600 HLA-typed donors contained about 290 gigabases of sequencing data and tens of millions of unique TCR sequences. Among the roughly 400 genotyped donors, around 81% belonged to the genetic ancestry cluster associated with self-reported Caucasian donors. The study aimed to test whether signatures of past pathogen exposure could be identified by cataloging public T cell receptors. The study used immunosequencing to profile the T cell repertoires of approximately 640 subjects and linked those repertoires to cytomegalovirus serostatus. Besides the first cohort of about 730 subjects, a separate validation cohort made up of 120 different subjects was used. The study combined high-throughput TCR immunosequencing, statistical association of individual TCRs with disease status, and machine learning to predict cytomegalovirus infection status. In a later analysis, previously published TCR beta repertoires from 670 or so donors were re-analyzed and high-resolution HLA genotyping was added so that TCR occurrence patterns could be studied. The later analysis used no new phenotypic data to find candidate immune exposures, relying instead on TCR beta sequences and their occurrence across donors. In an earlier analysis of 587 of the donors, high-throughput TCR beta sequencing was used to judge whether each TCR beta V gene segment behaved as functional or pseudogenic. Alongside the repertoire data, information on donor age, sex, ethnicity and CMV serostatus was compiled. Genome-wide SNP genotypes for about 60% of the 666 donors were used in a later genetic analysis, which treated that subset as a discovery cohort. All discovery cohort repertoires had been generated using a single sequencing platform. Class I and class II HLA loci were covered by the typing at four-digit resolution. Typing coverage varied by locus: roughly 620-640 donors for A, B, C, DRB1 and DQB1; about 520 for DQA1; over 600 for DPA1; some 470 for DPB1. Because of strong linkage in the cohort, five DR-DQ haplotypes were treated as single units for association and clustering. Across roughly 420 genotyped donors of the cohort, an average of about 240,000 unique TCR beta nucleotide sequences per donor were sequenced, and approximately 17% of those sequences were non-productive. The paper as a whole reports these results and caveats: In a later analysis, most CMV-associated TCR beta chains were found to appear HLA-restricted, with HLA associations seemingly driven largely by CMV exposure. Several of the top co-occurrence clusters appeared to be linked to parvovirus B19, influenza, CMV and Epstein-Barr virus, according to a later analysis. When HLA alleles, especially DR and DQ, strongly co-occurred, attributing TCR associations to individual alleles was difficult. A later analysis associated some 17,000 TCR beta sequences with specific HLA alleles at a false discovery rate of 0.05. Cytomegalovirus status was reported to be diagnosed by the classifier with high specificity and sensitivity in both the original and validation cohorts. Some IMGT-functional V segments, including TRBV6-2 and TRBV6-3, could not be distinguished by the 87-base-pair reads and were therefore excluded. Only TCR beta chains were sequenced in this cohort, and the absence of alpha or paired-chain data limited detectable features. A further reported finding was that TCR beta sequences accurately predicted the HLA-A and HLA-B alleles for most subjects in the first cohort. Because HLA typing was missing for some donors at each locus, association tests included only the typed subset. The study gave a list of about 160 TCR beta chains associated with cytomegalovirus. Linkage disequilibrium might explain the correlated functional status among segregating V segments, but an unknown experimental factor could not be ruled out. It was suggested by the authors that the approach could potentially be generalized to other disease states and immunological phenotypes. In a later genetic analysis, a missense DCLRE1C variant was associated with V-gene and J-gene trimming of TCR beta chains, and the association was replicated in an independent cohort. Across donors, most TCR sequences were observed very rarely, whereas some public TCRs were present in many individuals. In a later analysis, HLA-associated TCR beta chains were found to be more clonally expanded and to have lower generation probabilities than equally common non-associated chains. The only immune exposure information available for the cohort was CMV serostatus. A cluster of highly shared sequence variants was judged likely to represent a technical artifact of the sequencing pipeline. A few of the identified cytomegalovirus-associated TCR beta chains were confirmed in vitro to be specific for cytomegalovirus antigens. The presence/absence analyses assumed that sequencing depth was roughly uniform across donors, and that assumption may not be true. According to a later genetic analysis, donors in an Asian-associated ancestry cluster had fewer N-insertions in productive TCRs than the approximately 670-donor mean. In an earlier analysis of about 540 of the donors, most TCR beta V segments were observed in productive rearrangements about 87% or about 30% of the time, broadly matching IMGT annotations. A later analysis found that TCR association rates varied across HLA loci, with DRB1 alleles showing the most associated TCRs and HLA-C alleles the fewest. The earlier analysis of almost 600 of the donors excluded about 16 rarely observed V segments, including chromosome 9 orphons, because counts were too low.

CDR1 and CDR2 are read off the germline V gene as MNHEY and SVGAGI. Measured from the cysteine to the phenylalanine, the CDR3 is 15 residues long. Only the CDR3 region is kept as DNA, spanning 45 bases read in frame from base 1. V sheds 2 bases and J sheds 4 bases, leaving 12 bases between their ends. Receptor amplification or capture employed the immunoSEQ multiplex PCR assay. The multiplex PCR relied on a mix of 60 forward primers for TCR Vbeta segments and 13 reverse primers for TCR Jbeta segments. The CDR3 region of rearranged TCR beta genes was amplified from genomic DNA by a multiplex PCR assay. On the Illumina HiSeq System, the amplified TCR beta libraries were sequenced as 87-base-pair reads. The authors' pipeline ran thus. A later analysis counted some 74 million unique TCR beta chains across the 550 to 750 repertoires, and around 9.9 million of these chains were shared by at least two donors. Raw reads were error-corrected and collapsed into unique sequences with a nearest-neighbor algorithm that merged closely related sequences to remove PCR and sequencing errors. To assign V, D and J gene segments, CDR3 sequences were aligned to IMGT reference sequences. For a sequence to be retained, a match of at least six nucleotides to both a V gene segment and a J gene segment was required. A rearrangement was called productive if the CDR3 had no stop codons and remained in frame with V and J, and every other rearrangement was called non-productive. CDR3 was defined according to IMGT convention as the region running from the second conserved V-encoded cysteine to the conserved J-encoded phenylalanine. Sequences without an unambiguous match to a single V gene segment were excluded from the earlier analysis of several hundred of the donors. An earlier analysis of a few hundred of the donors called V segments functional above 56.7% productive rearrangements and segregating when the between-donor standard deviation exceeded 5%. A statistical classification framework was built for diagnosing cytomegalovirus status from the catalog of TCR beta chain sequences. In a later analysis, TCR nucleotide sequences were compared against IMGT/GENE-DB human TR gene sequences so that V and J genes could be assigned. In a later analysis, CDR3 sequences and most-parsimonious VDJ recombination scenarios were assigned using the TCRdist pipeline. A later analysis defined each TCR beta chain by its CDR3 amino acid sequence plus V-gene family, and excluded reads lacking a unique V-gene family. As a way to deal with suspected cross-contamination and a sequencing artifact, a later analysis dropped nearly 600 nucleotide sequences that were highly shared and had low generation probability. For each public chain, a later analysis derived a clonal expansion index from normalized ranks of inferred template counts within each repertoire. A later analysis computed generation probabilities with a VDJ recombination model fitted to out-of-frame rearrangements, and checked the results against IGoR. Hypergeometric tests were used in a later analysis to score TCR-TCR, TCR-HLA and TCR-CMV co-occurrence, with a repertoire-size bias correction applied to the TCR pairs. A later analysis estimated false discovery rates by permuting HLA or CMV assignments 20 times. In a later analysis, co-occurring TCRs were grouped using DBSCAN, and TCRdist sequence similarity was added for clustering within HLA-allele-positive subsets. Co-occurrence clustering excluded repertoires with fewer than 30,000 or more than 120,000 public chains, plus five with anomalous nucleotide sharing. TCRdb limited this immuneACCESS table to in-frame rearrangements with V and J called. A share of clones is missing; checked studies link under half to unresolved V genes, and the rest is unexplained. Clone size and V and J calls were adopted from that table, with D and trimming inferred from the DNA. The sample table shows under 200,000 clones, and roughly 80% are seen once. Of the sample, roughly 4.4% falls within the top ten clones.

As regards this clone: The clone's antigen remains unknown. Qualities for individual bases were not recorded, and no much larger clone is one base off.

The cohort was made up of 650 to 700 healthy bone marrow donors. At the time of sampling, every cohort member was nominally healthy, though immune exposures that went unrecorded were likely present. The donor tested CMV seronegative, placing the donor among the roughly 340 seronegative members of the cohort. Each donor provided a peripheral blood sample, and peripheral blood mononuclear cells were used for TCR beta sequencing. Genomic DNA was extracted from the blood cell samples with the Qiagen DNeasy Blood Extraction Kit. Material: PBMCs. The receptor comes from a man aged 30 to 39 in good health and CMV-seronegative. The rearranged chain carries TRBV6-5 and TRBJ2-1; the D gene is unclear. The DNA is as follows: TGTGCCAGCAGTTACGGTTCCATTCTATACAATGAGCAGTTCTTC. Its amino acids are CASSYGSILYNEQFF.